This is a list of T cell receptor beta chains from one sample in a study of blood T cell repertoires in COVID-19. The assay was immunoSEQ multiplex PCR, and TCRdb's table has in-frame clones only and misses some. Seen here are fewer than 200,000 clones, approximately 82% observed once, and the top ten hold roughly 18%. Sequenced: PBMCs or T cells enriched from blood (not recorded which). The source is a man aged 60-69 years who had recovered from COVID-19. CDR3s include the opening cysteine and the closing phenylalanine or tryptophan. A D gene is named only where the DNA matches it firmly. Size tells how often a clone was seen (once, few, many) or the class of an expanded clone, and some rows leave it out.

d_gene	v_gene	j_gene	abundance	CDR3aa	CDR3nt
-	TRBV7-9	TRBJ2-3	-	CASTPPGSESTDTQYF	TGTGCCAGCACCCCCCCCGGAAGCGAATCCACAGATACGCAGTATTTT
-	TRBV6-5	TRBJ2-2	-	CASSRRVTGELFF	TGTGCCAGCAGCCGTCGGGTCACCGGGGAGCTGTTTTTT
-	TRBV28	TRBJ1-5	-	CASSLPLGTTNQPQHF	TGTGCCAGCAGCCTACCGCTTGGGACAACGAATCAGCCCCAGCATTTT
TRBD2	TRBV12-5	TRBJ2-3	-	CASGFGLAGTDTQYF	TGTGCTAGTGGTTTTGGACTAGCGGGGACAGATACGCAGTATTTT
-	TRBV28	TRBJ1-2	-	CASDKTNYGYTF	TGTGCCAGCGACAAGACTAACTATGGCTACACCTTC
-	TRBV19	TRBJ1-2	-	CASREIGYGYTF	TGTGCCAGTAGGGAGATAGGCTATGGCTACACCTTC
-	TRBV20-1	TRBJ2-3	-	CSASEYNALADTQYF	TGCAGTGCTAGTGAGTACAACGCACTAGCAGATACGCAGTATTTT
TRBD1	TRBV7-6	TRBJ1-2	-	CASSLGTGGKDGYTF	TGTGCCAGCAGCTTAGGGACAGGGGGCAAGGATGGCTACACCTTC
-	TRBV28	TRBJ1-5	-	CASRLQGEPQHF	TGTGCCAGCAGGCTCCAAGGGGAGCCCCAGCATTTT
-	TRBV3-1/TRBV3-2	TRBJ1-3	-	CASSPEGSGNTIYF	TGTGCCAGCAGCCCGGAGGGGTCTGGAAACACCATATATTTT
-	TRBV28	TRBJ2-5	-	CASSSDQETQYF	TGTGCCAGCAGTTCCGACCAAGAGACCCAGTACTTC
-	TRBV9	TRBJ2-7	once	CASSFGRGDSYEQYF	TGTGCCAGCAGCTTCGGTCGCGGGGACTCCTACGAGCAGTACTTC
-	TRBV4-1	TRBJ1-2	-	CASSSRGGYGYTF	TGCGCCAGCAGCTCTCGGGGGGGCTATGGCTACACCTTC
TRBD2	TRBV11-2	TRBJ2-7	few	CASSRVFGGRRNSYEQYF	TGTGCCAGCAGCCGAGTCTTTGGCGGGAGGCGCAACTCCTACGAGCAGTACTTC
-	TRBV12-5	TRBJ1-4	-	CASGGGTQNEKLFF	TGTGCTTCGGGAGGGGGAACTCAAAATGAAAAACTGTTTTTT
-	TRBV27	TRBJ1-5	-	CASSLGGEGNQPQHF	TGTGCCAGCAGTTTGGGGGGGGAAGGCAATCAGCCCCAGCATTTT
-	TRBV7-2	TRBJ2-1	-	CASSLQLAGDEQFF	TGTGCCAGCAGCTTACAGTTGGCCGGGGATGAGCAGTTCTTC
-	TRBV3-1/TRBV3-2	TRBJ1-1	-	CASSQYQGRRVGTEAFF	TGTGCCAGCAGCCAATATCAAGGACGCAGGGTCGGAACTGAAGCTTTCTTT
TRBD2	TRBV19	TRBJ2-7	-	CASRPEGGKLSYEQYF	TGTGCCAGTAGACCCGAGGGAGGGAAACTCTCCTACGAGCAGTACTTC
TRBD2	TRBV5-1	TRBJ2-5	-	CASSLGGLTSSGETQYF	TGCGCCAGCAGCTTGGGGGGACTAACATCCTCTGGGGAGACCCAGTACTTC
-	TRBV28	TRBJ1-5	-	CASSLSFPPGILHF	TGTGCCAGCAGTTTGAGCTTCCCTCCAGGTATACTGCATTTT
-	TRBV2	TRBJ2-7	-	CASRDTEREPYEQYF	TGTGCCAGCAGGGACACAGAAAGAGAGCCCTACGAGCAGTACTTC
TRBD2	TRBV7-3	TRBJ2-3	-	CASRSGGGDTQYF	TGTGCCAGCAGGAGCGGGGGTGGGGATACGCAGTATTTT
-	TRBV29-1	TRBJ1-2	few	CSVENLGRELYTF	TGCAGCGTTGAAAATTTGGGCAGAGAGCTCTACACCTTC
TRBD1	TRBV9	TRBJ1-2	-	CASSPSQGISLSGYTF	TGTGCCAGCAGCCCTTCACAGGGGATTTCCTTATCTGGCTACACCTTC
TRBD1	TRBV2	TRBJ1-1	-	CASSNRGPTEAFF	TGTGCCAGCAGCAACAGGGGACCCACTGAAGCTTTCTTT
TRBD2	TRBV5-4	TRBJ2-3	few	CASSLRSSGGAIDTQYF	TGTGCCAGCAGCTTGAGGTCTAGCGGGGGGGCTATCGATACGCAGTATTTT
-	TRBV15	TRBJ1-5	-	CATSRDGNALEEPQHF	TGTGCCACCAGCAGAGATGGTAATGCCTTAGAGGAGCCCCAGCATTTT
TRBD1	TRBV28	TRBJ2-7	-	CASSRDRLSYEQYF	TGTGCCAGCAGTCGGGACAGGCTTTCCTACGAGCAGTACTTC
-	TRBV7-8	TRBJ2-7	-	CASSPGANYEQYF	TGTGCCAGCAGCCCTGGGGCCAATTACGAGCAGTACTTC
-	TRBV24-1	TRBJ2-7	-	CATSDLLGRHGQYF	TGTGCCACCAGTGATTTGTTGGGCAGGCATGGGCAGTACTTC
-	TRBV6-5	TRBJ2-7	-	CASSNRYEQYF	TGTGCCAGCAGTAATCGCTACGAGCAGTACTTC
-	TRBV5-1	TRBJ2-5	-	CASSLEVGAGQETQYF	TGCGCCAGCAGCTTGGAGGTGGGGGCAGGCCAAGAGACCCAGTACTTC
TRBD2	TRBV5-1	TRBJ2-1	-	CASSRLAGGSSYNEQFF	TGCGCCAGCAGTCGCCTAGCGGGAGGGAGCTCCTACAATGAGCAGTTCTTC
TRBD1	TRBV24-1	TRBJ2-1	-	CATSENRDRAADEQFF	TGTGCCACCAGTGAGAACCGGGACAGGGCCGCGGATGAGCAGTTCTTC
TRBD1	TRBV28	TRBJ2-7	once	CASSVPGQYSYEQYF	TGTGCCAGCAGTGTCCCGGGACAGTATTCCTACGAGCAGTACTTC
-	TRBV3-1/TRBV3-2	TRBJ1-6	-	CASSQDLGSPLHF	TGTGCCAGCAGCCAAGATCTCGGGTCACCCCTCCACTTT
-	TRBV6-1	TRBJ2-1	-	CASSEAYYNEQFF	TGTGCCAGCAGTGAAGCGTACTACAATGAGCAGTTCTTC
TRBD2	TRBV6-5	TRBJ2-4	-	CASSQGLPNIQYF	TGTGCCAGCAGCCAGGGACTACCAAACATTCAGTACTTC
TRBD1	TRBV19	TRBJ1-2	-	CASSIERTGTNYGYTF	TGTGCCAGTAGTATAGAACGGACAGGGACTAACTATGGCTACACCTTC
TRBD1	TRBV6-5	TRBJ1-5	-	CASSYGQEGGQPQHF	TGTGCCAGCAGTTACGGACAGGAGGGCGGTCAGCCCCAGCATTTT
TRBD1	TRBV27	TRBJ1-2	-	CASSLRTGENYGYTF	TGTGCCAGCAGTTTACGGACAGGGGAGAACTATGGCTACACCTTC
-	TRBV29-1	TRBJ2-2	-	CSVEGVNTGELFF	TGCAGCGTTGAAGGAGTTAACACCGGGGAGCTGTTTTTT
-	TRBV19	TRBJ2-2	-	CASTRQENTGELFF	TGTGCCAGTACCCGACAAGAGAACACCGGGGAGCTGTTTTTT
TRBD2	TRBV27	TRBJ2-1	-	CASSLRGLAGFWQFF	TGTGCCAGCAGTTTAAGGGGACTAGCGGGATTTTGGCAGTTCTTC
TRBD1	TRBV10-3	TRBJ2-5	-	CAIGTGIQETQYF	TGTGCCATTGGGACAGGGATTCAAGAGACCCAGTACTTC
-	TRBV2	TRBJ1-5	-	CASSGDNQPQHF	TGTGCCAGCTCAGGGGATAATCAGCCCCAGCATTTT
-	TRBV9	TRBJ2-5	-	CASSVAGHSQETQYF	TGTGCCAGCAGCGTAGCGGGACACTCCCAAGAGACCCAGTACTTC
TRBD1	TRBV28	TRBJ2-7	-	CASSTYGQGAYEQYF	TGTGCCAGCAGCACGTACGGACAGGGAGCCTACGAGCAGTACTTC
TRBD1	TRBV7-2	TRBJ1-5	once	CASTKQAGTGSNQPQHF	TGTGCCAGCACGAAACAGGCCGGGACAGGTAGCAATCAGCCCCAGCATTTT
-	TRBV5-1	TRBJ1-1	few	CASSLGGAANTEAFF	TGCGCCAGCAGCTTGGGGGGCGCCGCGAACACTGAAGCTTTCTTT
-	TRBV7-2	TRBJ2-3	once	CASSFTRSATDTQYF	TGTGCCAGCAGCTTTACTAGATCTGCCACAGATACGCAGTATTTT
TRBD2	TRBV27	TRBJ2-1	-	CASRKLAGVYNEQFF	TGTGCCAGCAGAAAACTAGCGGGAGTGTACAATGAGCAGTTCTTC
-	TRBV2	TRBJ2-7	once	CASTVEQGPHFEHF	TGTGCCAGCACGGTAGAGCAGGGGCCCCATTTCGAGCACTTC
-	TRBV19	TRBJ1-5	-	CASSIVAGGQPQHF	TGTGCCAGTAGTATAGTGGCGGGCGGCCAGCCCCAGCATTTT
TRBD2	TRBV5-4	TRBJ2-2	-	CASSPSGRHTGELFF	TGTGCCAGCAGCCCTAGCGGGAGGCACACCGGGGAGCTGTTTTTT